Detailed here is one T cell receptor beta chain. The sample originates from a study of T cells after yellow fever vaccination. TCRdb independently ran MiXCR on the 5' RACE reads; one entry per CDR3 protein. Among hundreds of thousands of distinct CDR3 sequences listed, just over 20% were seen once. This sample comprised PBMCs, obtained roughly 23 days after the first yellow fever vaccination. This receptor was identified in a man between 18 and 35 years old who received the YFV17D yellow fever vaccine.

The CDR3 loop is CASSPYGGEITDTQYF. CDR3 coding DNA: TGTGCCAGCAGTCCCTACGGTGGGGAGATCACAGATACGCAGTATTTT. V is TRBV12-3 or TRBV12-4 and J is TRBJ2-3; perhaps TRBD2 as D (5 bases). The CDR3 runs to 16 residues. V was shortened by 5 bases and J by 2 bases, with 17 bases between the two germline ends.